These 13 T cell receptor beta chains originate from one sample sequenced in a study of OX40 agonist ivuxolimab in advanced cancers. Sequencing was performed with immunoSEQ multiplex PCR; in TCRdb, only in-frame clones are kept and a portion is missing. Of some 80,000 clones listed, just over 90% are singletons. Specimen: CD4+ or CD8+ T cells sorted from blood, collected in a trial of the OX40 agonist ivuxolimab. Source of these receptors: an adult with an advanced solid tumor such as melanoma, head and neck, liver or kidney cancer.

The genes are TRBV28 and TRBJ2-7; unclear D gene. Per germline, CDR1 MDHEN and CDR2 SYDVKM. Trimming removed 4 bases from V and 3 bases from J, with 10 bases in between. The CDR3 contains 13 residues. The CDR3 DNA reads TGTGCCAGCAGTTATGACCTTCACTACGAGCAGTACTTC. Translating it yields CASSYDLHYEQYF. Combining the CDR3 with reference TRBV28 and TRBJ2-7 gives the whole variable domain DVKVTQSSRYLVKRTGEKVFLECVQDMDHENMFWYRQDPGLGLRLIYFSYDVKMKEKGDIPEGYSVSREKKERFSLILESASTNQTSMYLCASSYDLHYEQYFGPGTRLTVT.

The V call is TRBV29-1, the J call TRBJ2-5; D is unclear. This CDR3 is built from 11 residues. The germline V gene has CDR1 SQVTM and CDR2 ANQGSEA. The germline V and J ends were trimmed by 4 bases and 0 bases, with 3 bases remaining between them. In DNA, the CDR3 is TGCAGCGTTGGCTACCAAGAGACCCAGTACTTC. Translating gives CSVGYQETQYF.

As concerns this clone: A read error may account for a junction end that differs from germline. The J gene is TRBJ1-3, the V gene TRBV28, with D possibly being TRBD1 (5 bases). The CDR3 runs to 17 residues. Looked up from germline, CDR1 is MDHEN and CDR2 is SYDVKM. The CDR3 coding sequence is TGTGCCAGCAGTGGCCCAGGGACTACCATCTCTCGAAACACCATATATTTT. Its protein product is CASSGPGTTISRNTIYF.

This chain joins TRBV27 and TRBJ1-5; TRBD1 aligns across 10 bases. The V and J ends lost 6 bases and 2 bases, in that order; junction bases with no gene match: 1. The CDR3 extends over 14 amino acids. Germline lookup yields CDR1 MNHEY and CDR2 SMNVEV (reference sequence). Here the CDR3 DNA reads TGTGCCAGCAGAGGACAGGGGGGCAATCAGCCCCAGCATTTT. Translated: CASRGQGGNQPQHF.

The chain employs TRBV18 and TRBJ2-7, with 7 nucleotides matching TRBD1. The ends lost 1 base at V and 2 bases at J; junction bases unmatched: 2. Germline V gene data show CDR1 as KGHSH and CDR2 as LQKENI. The CDR3 runs 14 residues. The CDR3 loop is CASSPRQGTYEQYF. CDR3 sequence (DNA): TGTGCCAGCTCACCACGACAGGGCACCTACGAGCAGTACTTC.

CDR3 sequence: CASSRQGADIQYF. In nucleotides, the CDR3 is TGTGCCAGCAGTCGACAGGGGGCAGACATTCAGTACTTC. This rearrangement joins TRBV2 to TRBJ2-4, with TRBD1 matching 10 bases. This CDR3 has 13 residues. Per the germline V gene, CDR1 is SNHLY and CDR2 is FYNNEI. V dropped 5 bases and J dropped 8; count of bases not matched to a gene: 3.

The chain joins TRBV30 to TRBJ2-5; TRBD2 is a possible D gene (5 bases). Trimming took off 2 bases at V and 4 bases at J, with 11 bases between the two ends. The CDR3 has 13 residues. Germline V gene sequence: CDR1 GTSNPN, CDR2 SVGIG (reference sequence). The chain's CDR3 is CAWSNSDGETQYF. DNA for the CDR3: TGTGCCTGGAGTAATAGCGATGGAGAGACCCAGTACTTC.

A few counts support this clone. The chain recombines TRBV28 with TRBJ2-5; D assignment may be TRBD1 or TRBD2 (5 bases each). Trimming left V 7 bases short and J 9 bases short, with 15 bases between. The germline V gene encodes CDR1 MDHEN and CDR2 SYDVKM. This CDR3 has 12 amino acids. CDR3 bases: TGTGCCAGCAAGGGGAGCTACGGGTCCCAGTACTTC. This encodes CASKGSYGSQYF.

The chain links TRBV6-5 to TRBJ2-5, with D possibly being TRBD1 (6 bases). CDR1 and CDR2 (germline): MNHEY, SVGAGI. V was pared by 6 bases and J by 3 bases, with 11 bases between. The CDR3 extends over 13 amino acids. The CDR3 nucleotides read TGTGCCAGCAGCCGCACAGGGAAAGAGACCCAGTACTTC. It codes for CASSRTGKETQYF.

The gene calls are TRBV7-2 and TRBJ1-1, with D uncertain. Trimming pared 6 bases from V and 1 base from J, leaving 18 bases between. Germline V gene lookup returns CDR1 SGHTA and CDR2 FQGNSA. This CDR3 has 16 amino acids. In DNA, the CDR3 is TGTGCCAGCAGACAACCGCCGGGGATTCCGAACACTGAAGCTTTCTTT. Translation: CASRQPPGIPNTEAFF.

There are a few counts of this clone. The chain is built from TRBV28 and TRBJ1-5, with D possibly TRBD1 on 6 matching bases. V lost 5 bases to trimming and J lost 4 bases, with 15 bases between them. Germline CDR1 is MDHEN and CDR2 is SYDVKM. The CDR3 covers 15 residues. The CDR3 loop reads CASSPGGPGNQPQHF. CDR3 nucleotides: TGTGCCAGCAGTCCTGGGGGCCCCGGGAATCAGCCCCAGCATTTT.

The CDR3, as DNA: TGTGCCAGCACCGACGACCGCTTCACTGAAGCTTTCTTT. Translation: CASTDDRFTEAFF. The chain is built from TRBV28 and TRBJ1-1; unclear D gene. The CDR3 covers 13 residues. Trimming left V 7 bases short and J 4 bases short, with 13 bases between. Per germline, CDR1 MDHEN and CDR2 SYDVKM. Based on the CDR3 plus reference TRBV28 and TRBJ1-1, the full variable domain is DVKVTQSSRYLVKRTGEKVFLECVQDMDHENMFWYRQDPGLGLRLIYFSYDVKMKEKGDIPEGYSVSREKKERFSLILESASTNQTSMYLCASTDDRFTEAFFGQGTRLTVV.

The CDR3 spells CASSFSGSTDTQYF. DNA of the CDR3: TGTGCCAGCAGCTTCAGCGGGAGTACAGATACGCAGTATTTT. This chain uses TRBV11-2 with TRBJ2-3, with 8 bases identical to TRBD2. Germline CDR1 and CDR2: SGHAT and FQNNGV. Trimming took 3 bases from V and 3 from J; bases not matched to a gene: 2. CDR3 length: 14 residues.